This TCR beta chain originates from a study of blood T cell repertoires in COVID-19. At the level of the study: Whether acute or convalescent, the COVID-19 samples came from the United States, Italy and Spain. Sample material is recorded as cDNA or gDNA derived from T cells, B-cell-depleted T cells, or PBMCs.

As processed by the authors: Nucleated cell counts were estimated from reference gene primer amplification. Repertoires were generated with immunoSEQ multiplex PCR, while TCRdb's copy carries only in-frame clones and drops some. V and J calls and clone size are as listed in that table; D and trimming were resolved from the DNA. In the table there are fewer than 200,000 clones, more than 70% of which are singletons. There are 13 residues in the CDR3. The V gene end was trimmed by 9 bases and the J gene end by 6 bases; junction bases not matched to a gene: 8. The germline V gene has CDR1 MDHEN and CDR2 SYDVKM. This clone was seen once.

The chain employs TRBV28 and TRBJ1-3; 7 bases line up with TRBD1. This receptor was identified in a woman aged 45-65 years in a cohort exposed to, infected with or recovered from COVID-19 (not recorded which). Sequencing input: PBMCs or T cells enriched from blood (not recorded which). The CDR3 coding sequence is TGTGCCAGTGCCGACAGGGATCCAAACACCATATATTTT. Translation: CASADRDPNTIYF.